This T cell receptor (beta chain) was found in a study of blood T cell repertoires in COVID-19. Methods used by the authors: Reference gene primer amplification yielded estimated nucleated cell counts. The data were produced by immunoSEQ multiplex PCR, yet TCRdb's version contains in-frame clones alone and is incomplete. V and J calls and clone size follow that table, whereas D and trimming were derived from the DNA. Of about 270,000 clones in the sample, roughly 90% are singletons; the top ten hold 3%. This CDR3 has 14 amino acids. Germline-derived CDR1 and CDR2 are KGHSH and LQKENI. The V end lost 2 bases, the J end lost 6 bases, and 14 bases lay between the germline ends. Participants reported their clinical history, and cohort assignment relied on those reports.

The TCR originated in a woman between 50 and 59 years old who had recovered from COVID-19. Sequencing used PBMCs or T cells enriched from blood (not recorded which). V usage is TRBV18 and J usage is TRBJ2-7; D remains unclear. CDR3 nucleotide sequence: TGTGCCAGCTCACCAAACTCCAACCCGTCCGAGCAGTACTTC. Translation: CASSPNSNPSEQYF.